One sample yielded the 6 T cell receptor beta chains listed below, sequenced in a study of blood T cell repertoires in COVID-19. Sequenced by immunoSEQ multiplex PCR; TCRdb stores in-frame clones only, minus some. The sample has roughly 100,000 clones, roughly four fifths seen once. Sequencing used peripheral blood. These receptor sequences come from a woman in her fifties or sixties with acute or convalescent COVID-19.

The rearrangement links TRBV6-5 to TRBJ1-2; maybe TRBD1 (6 bases). The germline V and J ends were trimmed by 5 bases and 5 bases, with 15 bases remaining between them. CDR3 length: 14 amino acids. Germline CDR1 MNHEY, CDR2 SVGAGI. The CDR3: CASSQFGQKYGYTF. CDR3 DNA sequence: TGTGCCAGCAGTCAATTCGGACAGAAGTATGGCTACACCTTC.

The chain recombines TRBV5-1 with TRBJ2-5; perhaps TRBD2 as D (6 bases). Germline CDR1 reads SGHRS; CDR2 reads YFSETQ. The CDR3 consists of 16 residues. Trimming removed 0 bases at V and 5 bases at J, with 17 bases between. The CDR3 region has the DNA TGCGCCAGCAGCTTGGGTGGGACTTCTATAGAGGAGACCCAGTACTTC. As protein: CASSLGGTSIEETQYF.

The gene calls are TRBV29-1 and TRBJ2-1, with a tentative D call TRBD1 (7 bases). Trimming left V 4 bases short and J 2 bases short, with 15 bases between. The CDR3 consists of 15 residues. Germline CDR1 and CDR2: SQVTM and ANQGSEA. In DNA, the CDR3 is TGCAGCGTTGTAGGAGGGCAGGGGGCCTACAATGAGCAGTTCTTC. It specifies CSVVGGQGAYNEQFF.

The chain couples TRBV5-1 to TRBJ1-2, with no clear D. From germline, CDR1 is SGHRS and CDR2 YFSETQ. The V end was cut by 5 bases, the J end by 2 bases, with 7 bases between. CDR3 length: 12 amino acids. This chain's CDR3 is CASSFLNYGYTF. CDR3 DNA: TGCGCCAGCAGTTTCCTAAACTATGGCTACACCTTC.

This clone was detected once. The gene calls are TRBV7-3 and TRBJ2-3, with D tentatively TRBD2 (6 bases). Germline values: CDR1 SGHTA, CDR2 FQGTGA. There are 15 residues in the CDR3. With 6 bases removed from V and 8 bases from J, the gap between germline ends came to 21 bases. CDR3 in DNA: TGTGCCAGCAGGCCTTTTACGGGAGCTCAGGGTACGCAGTATTTT. Protein: CASRPFTGAQGTQYF.

V is TRBV5-1 and J is TRBJ2-7; 9 bases agree with TRBD2. Trimming took 3 bases from V and 3 from J; bases not matched to a gene: 4. Germline CDR1 reads SGHRS; CDR2 reads YFSETQ. The CDR3 has 14 residues. CDR3 in amino acids: CASSSSGASYEQYF. The CDR3 DNA reads TGCGCCAGCAGCTCTAGCGGGGCTAGCTACGAGCAGTACTTC. The entire variable domain, with the rest obtained from reference TRBV5-1 and TRBJ2-7, is as follows: KAGVTQTPRYLIKTRGQQVTLSCSPISGHRSVSWYQQTPGQGLQFLFEYFSETQRNKGNFPGRFSGRQFSNSRSEMNVSTLELGDSALYLCASSSSGASYEQYFGPGTRLTVT.